A single sample gave rise to the 16 T cell receptor beta chains below, sequenced in a study of beta chain features in type 1 diabetes. Sequenced material consisted of expressed TCRB transcripts (all of the isolated RNA was reverse transcribed). Sequencing used immunoSEQ multiplex PCR; TCRdb keeps in-frame clones, though not all of them. The data hold tens of thousands of clones, with approximately 62% observed a single time. The sequencing input was Tregs from blood. All receptors derive from a woman in her late teens or twenties in good health.

This chain links TRBV5-4 with TRBJ1-3; D is possibly TRBD1 (6 bases). V was clipped by 7 bases and J by 1 base, with 9 bases between them. This CDR3 spans 13 amino acids. Germline assignment: CDR1 SGHNT and CDR2 YYREEE (reference sequence). The CDR3 reads CASHRESGNTIYF. The CDR3 bases are TGTGCCAGCCACAGGGAGTCTGGAAACACCATATATTTT.

The chain carries TRBV6-1 and TRBJ1-2; 7 bases fit TRBD1. From germline, CDR1 is MNHNS and CDR2 SASEGT. Losses at the gene ends were 5 bases for V and 3 bases for J; bases not matched to a gene: 6. The CDR3 extends over 14 amino acids. CDR3 sequence: CASSRTGPYYGYTF. DNA of the CDR3: TGTGCCAGCAGTAGGACAGGCCCCTACTATGGCTACACCTTC.

V usage is TRBV10-3 and J usage is TRBJ2-1, with D tentatively TRBD2 (5 bases). Trimming removed 3 bases at V and 10 bases at J, with 10 bases between. The CDR3 extends over 12 amino acids. CDR1 ENHRY and CDR2 SYGVKD come from the germline V gene. Here the CDR3 DNA reads TGTGCCATCAGTGAACAAGGGAGAGAGCAGTTCTTC. Amino acid sequence: CAISEQGREQFF.

The chain links TRBV19 to TRBJ2-5; 8 positions agree with TRBD1. The CDR3 runs to 14 residues. After removal of 10 bases from V and 5 bases from J, the junction contained 12 bases not matched to a gene. Germline loops: CDR1 LNHDA, CDR2 SQIVND (reference sequence). CDR3 DNA: TGTGCCACAGGAGAACAACAGGGGGTTGAGACCCAGTACTTC. It is translated as CATGEQQGVETQYF.

Details on this clone: Sequence at one end of the junction differs from germline and may be a read error. The rearrangement links TRBV6-1 to TRBJ2-5; D is undetermined. With the DNA end fitting TRBJ2-7 better, the J assignment may be wrong. The CDR3 contains 14 residues. The germline gives CDR1 MNHNS, CDR2 SASEGT. Here the CDR3 reads CASNPFGQSYEQYF. CDR3 DNA sequence: TGCGCCAGCAATCCCTTTGGGCAATCCTACGAGCAGTACTTC.

This sequence joins TRBV4-3 and TRBJ1-2, with a weak D call TRBD1 (6 bases). The CDR3 extends over 13 amino acids. With 1 base removed from V and 8 bases from J, the gap between germline ends came to 11 bases. Germline values: CDR1 LGHNA, CDR2 YSLEER. CDR3 in amino acids: CASSQGRDRGYTF. The CDR3 nucleotides are TGCGCCAGCAGCCAAGGCCGCGACAGGGGCTACACCTTC.

This clone was seen a few times. This chain links TRBV29-1 with TRBJ1-2, with D possibly being TRBD1 (6 bases). V dropped 0 bases and J dropped 2 bases, with 7 bases sitting between them. Germline values: CDR1 SQVTM, CDR2 ANQGSEA. The CDR3 length is 13 residues. CDR3 nucleotides: TGCAGCGTTGAAGATACAGGGAACTATGGCTACACCTTC. Translating gives CSVEDTGNYGYTF.

This clone is classed as medium-sized. The genes are TRBV7-3 and TRBJ2-3; D gene ambiguous. The germline gives CDR1 SGHTA, CDR2 FQGTGA. V gave up 2 bases and J gave up 6 bases, with 15 bases separating them. This CDR3 is 15 amino acids long. The CDR3 sequence is CASSLGSRSRDTQYF. CDR3 nucleotide sequence: TGTGCCAGCAGCTTAGGCTCGCGCTCGAGGGATACGCAGTATTTT.

V is TRBV27 and J is TRBJ2-1, with D perhaps matching TRBD1 (5 bases). In germline, CDR1 is MNHEY, CDR2 SMNVEV (reference sequence). The CDR3 has 14 amino acids. The V gene lost 4 bases and the J gene lost 4 bases, with 11 bases spanning the gap. CDR3 residues: CASSSLRQYNEQFF. The CDR3 coding sequence is TGTGCCAGCAGTTCTCTTCGACAGTACAATGAGCAGTTCTTC.

This rearrangement joins TRBV5-1 to TRBJ1-2; no clear D gene. Per the germline V gene, CDR1 is SGHRS and CDR2 is YFSETQ. Between the trimmed V and J ends, which lost 5 bases and 0 bases, there was a span of 8 bases. The CDR3 is 13 amino acids. The CDR3, as DNA: TGCGCCAGCAGACGAGAAGCTAACTATGGCTACACCTTC. Encoded protein: CASRREANYGYTF.

CDR3 sequence: CASSGGGDKQYF. The CDR3 DNA sequence: TGTGCCAGCAGCGGGGGGGGCGACAAGCAGTACTTC. This chain links TRBV7-2 with TRBJ2-7, with a tentative D call TRBD2 (7 bases). The CDR3 sequence is 12 residues long. The ends were cut back, 5 bases at V and 8 bases at J, with 13 bases in the middle. Per the germline V gene, CDR1 is SGHTA and CDR2 is FQGNSA.

In its sample, this clone is medium-sized. The J gene is TRBJ2-5, the V gene TRBV4-2, with 8 bases matching TRBD2. The CDR3 has 16 residues. V trimming: 1 base; J trimming: 5 bases; junction bases outside the gene matches: 9. Germline V gene lookup returns CDR1 LGHNA and CDR2 YNFKEQ. The CDR3 DNA sequence: TGTGCCAGCAGCCAAGTCGGAGCGGGAGTACAGGAGACCCAGTACTTC. It translates to CASSQVGAGVQETQYF.

The J gene is TRBJ2-1, the V gene TRBV30; D possibly corresponds to TRBD2 (6 bases). V lost 2 bases and J lost 7, with 21 bases in between. CDR1 is GTSNPN, CDR2 SVGIG, per germline (reference sequence). The CDR3 totals 16 residues. The CDR3 spells CAWSSLRGRAGNEQFF. The CDR3 nucleotides read TGTGCCTGGAGTTCCCTCCGAGGCAGGGCGGGGAATGAGCAGTTCTTC.

This clone was recorded a few times. J is TRBJ2-1 and V is TRBV7-2, with D possibly matching TRBD1 (6 bases). The CDR3 spans 15 residues. V lost 3 bases to trimming and J lost 2 bases, with 11 bases between them. Germline CDR1 reads SGHTA; CDR2 reads FQGNSA. CDR3 nucleotides: TGTGCCAGCAGCTTCTCACAGGGAGCCTACAATGAGCAGTTCTTC. Residues: CASSFSQGAYNEQFF.

The V and J genes are TRBV30 and TRBJ1-2, with 9 bases aligning to TRBD1. J was trimmed by 6 bases and V by 6 bases; bases with no gene match: 8. CDR1 GTSNPN and CDR2 SVGIG come from the germline V gene (reference sequence). The CDR3 is 13 amino acids. CDR3 in DNA: TGTGCCTGCCTTACAGGGGGCGAGGATGGCTACACCTTC. Amino acids: CACLTGGEDGYTF.

In its sample, this clone was seen a few times. V and J are TRBV19 and TRBJ1-5; D is ambiguous. V lost 9 bases and J lost 3, with 15 bases in between. Germline CDR1 LNHDA, CDR2 SQIVND (reference sequence). This CDR3 spans 14 amino acids. CDR3 amino acids: CARYEGNHNQPQHF. CDR3 nucleotide sequence: TGTGCCAGATACGAGGGCAACCACAATCAGCCCCAGCATTTT.